A selection of T cell receptor beta chains follows, all from one sample in a study of regulatory T cells in long-lasting Graves disease. TCRdb fed the multiplex PCR reads into MiXCR, producing one record per CDR3 protein. The profile shows about 310,000 distinct CDR3 sequences, 20% to 25% of them singletons. The specimen comprised peripheral blood mononuclear cells (PBMCs), sampled when the disease was refractory, from a patient treated with antithyroid drugs. These receptors were taken from a female donor with Graves disease. CDR3s include the opening cysteine and the closing phenylalanine or tryptophan.

v_gene	j_gene	CDR3aa
TRBV2	TRBJ2-7	CASTPAGDLRSYEQYF
TRBV20-1	TRBJ1-2	CSARLQRGYTF
TRBV29-1	TRBJ1-1	CSVEDFQGWTEAFF
TRBV20-1	TRBJ2-7	CSARGPFRNEQYF
TRBV7-3	TRBJ1-5	CASSQDIGQPQHF
TRBV4-2	TRBJ2-2	CASSQLIGSVDPGELFF
TRBV11-2	TRBJ1-6	CASSLSAGGNSPLHF
TRBV10-3	TRBJ2-2	CAIGTSGSLAGELFF
TRBV3-1	TRBJ2-7	CASSRPTGYEQYF
TRBV10-2	TRBJ1-5	CASRDSPNQPQHF
TRBV28	TRBJ2-5	CASREPVASGRAWETQYF
TRBV28	TRBJ2-3	CASLSSGTTDTQYF
TRBV10-3	TRBJ2-7	CAISESEVGDYEQYF
TRBV28	TRBJ2-7	CASSFPDRGLYEQYF
TRBV27	TRBJ1-2	CASSLSVDQANYGYTF
TRBV6-2/TRBV6-3	TRBJ2-1	CASSAGLASNEQFF
TRBV11-2	TRBJ2-2	CASSILRGRNTGELFF
TRBV27	TRBJ2-6	CASSPATGLLYGANVLTF
TRBV7-2	TRBJ1-1	CASSLGQENTEAFF
TRBV6-2/TRBV6-3	TRBJ1-1	CASSYFQHTPAFF
TRBV27	TRBJ2-5	CASSLWGGSYQETQYF
TRBV7-9	TRBJ1-1	CASSLNPTGGWTEAFF
TRBV24-1	TRBJ1-1	CATSELDRGRGVTEAFF
TRBV11-2	TRBJ2-7	CASSFSRGDYEQYF
TRBV14	TRBJ1-2	CASSQDPYTGYGYTF
TRBV6-5	TRBJ2-1	CASSYLDPASHNEQFF
TRBV2	TRBJ2-7	CASTWTGEINEQYF
TRBV5-1	TRBJ1-4	CASREGVEEKLFF
TRBV5-1	TRBJ2-4	CASSSDPVPKNIQYF
TRBV7-3	TRBJ1-1	CASSFQTNTEAFF
TRBV28	TRBJ2-7	CASSSSRRAYEQYF
TRBV12-3/TRBV12-4	TRBJ2-2	CASSLLKTGELFF
TRBV12-3/TRBV12-4	TRBJ1-2	CASSRPAYGYTF
TRBV19	TRBJ1-1	CASSIEGNTEAFF
TRBV30	TRBJ1-1	CAWSVFLGESTEAFF
TRBV15	TRBJ1-2	CATSRDLTGEINYGYTF
TRBV29-1	TRBJ2-5	CSVEGGQQETQYF
TRBV3-1	TRBJ1-2	CASSRPSAGYTF
TRBV11-2	TRBJ2-2	CASSLSGGYTGGLFF
TRBV12-3/TRBV12-4	TRBJ2-1	CASTPGLASDEQFF